A selection of T cell receptor beta chains follows, all from one sample in a study of T cell responses to AZD1222 COVID-19 vaccine. Measured with immunoSEQ multiplex PCR; TCRdb has only the in-frame clones, and not every one. The sample carries around 110,000 clones, roughly 92% recorded once. The sequences come from peripheral blood, collected 28 days after the second AZD1222 dose. The receptors derive from an adult who received the AZD1222 COVID-19 vaccine. CDR3s include the opening cysteine and the closing phenylalanine or tryptophan. D genes are given only for firm matches.

CDR3 length	J gene	V gene	D gene	CDR3 protein	CDR3 DNA
14	TRBJ2-3	TRBV2	TRBD2	CASSGLAGADTQYF	TGTGCCAGCAGTGGACTAGCGGGAGCGGATACGCAGTATTTT
18	TRBJ2-6	TRBV19	TRBD2	CASSLGLAGVAGANVLTF	TGTGCCAGTAGTCTGGGACTAGCGGGAGTCGCTGGGGCCAACGTCCTGACTTTC
15	TRBJ2-2	TRBV6-1	.	CASSEMGKGSGELFF	TGTGCCAGCAGTGAGATGGGAAAAGGGTCCGGGGAGCTGTTTTTT
14	TRBJ2-1	TRBV6-6	TRBD2	CASIGTSGDNEQFF	TGTGCCAGCATCGGGACTAGTGGGGACAATGAGCAGTTCTTC
17	TRBJ2-7	TRBV28	TRBD2	CASSLGSGRGPTYEQYF	TGTGCCAGCAGTTTAGGTTCCGGGAGGGGCCCTACCTACGAGCAGTACTTC
15	TRBJ1-6	TRBV11-2	.	CASSGRAGSRSPLHF	TGTGCCAGCAGCGGGCGGGCGGGGTCCAGGTCACCCCTCCACTTT
13	TRBJ1-1	TRBV7-9	.	CASSARQSVEAFF	TGTGCCAGCAGCGCGAGACAGTCAGTTGAAGCTTTCTTT
15	TRBJ1-4	TRBV30	.	CAWSVGAGVGEKLFF	TGTGCCTGGAGTGTAGGGGCAGGGGTGGGTGAAAAACTGTTTTTT
13	TRBJ2-1	TRBV11-2	.	CASSLSRNNEQFF	TGTGCCAGCAGCTTAAGTAGAAACAATGAGCAGTTCTTC
13	TRBJ1-2	TRBV7-8	.	CASSFGSNYGYTF	TGTGCCAGCAGCTTCGGATCTAACTATGGCTACACCTTC
17	TRBJ2-2	TRBV27	.	CASSLASATSNTGELFF	TGTGCCAGCAGTTTAGCTAGCGCCACATCGAACACCGGGGAGCTGTTTTTT
15	TRBJ1-2	TRBV4-1	TRBD1	CASSQLPTGKYGYTF	TGCGCCAGCAGCCAACTCCCGACAGGGAAATATGGCTACACCTTC
14	TRBJ1-6	TRBV28	.	CASSLGGQGSPLHF	TGTGCCAGCAGTTTGGGGGGGCAAGGCTCACCCCTCCACTTT